The 8 T cell receptor beta chains presented below share a single source sample, sequenced in a study of blood T cell repertoires in COVID-19. Sequencing was performed with immunoSEQ multiplex PCR; in TCRdb, only in-frame clones are kept and a portion is missing. The sample carries some 220,000 clones, around 83% recorded once. The source material was peripheral blood. All receptors come from a woman aged 70-85 years with COVID-19, enrolled during active disease.

This clone came up once. The chain joins TRBV4-3 to TRBJ1-2; 7 bases line up with TRBD1. J lost 3 bases, V lost 4 bases, and 8 bases had no gene match. The CDR3 covers 15 residues. Germline CDR1 is LGHNA and CDR2 is YSLEER. The CDR3 loop is CASSPRTGADYGYTF. In nucleotides, the CDR3 is TGCGCCAGCAGCCCGAGAACAGGGGCGGACTATGGCTACACCTTC.

V usage is TRBV6-2 or TRBV6-3 and J usage is TRBJ2-5; D is ambiguous. The V end lost 0 bases, the J end lost 2 bases, and 10 bases lay between the germline ends. This CDR3 comprises 15 residues. Germline V gives CDR1 MNHEY, CDR2 SVGEGT. The CDR3 DNA sequence: TGTGCCAGCAGTTACTCAGGTTACGGGCAAGAGACCCAGTACTTC. This encodes CASSYSGYGQETQYF.

This rearrangement joins TRBV5-1 to TRBJ2-5, with 8 bases matching TRBD2. There are 13 residues in the CDR3. Germline lookup yields CDR1 SGHRS and CDR2 YFSETQ. Unmatched junction bases numbered 5, after V lost 1 base and J lost 9 bases. The CDR3 DNA is TGCGCCAGCAGCTTGAGCACTAGCGGTTCCCAGTACTTC. It is translated as CASSLSTSGSQYF.

This sequence joins TRBV19 and TRBJ2-5; 7 bases align to TRBD2. This CDR3 is built from 15 residues. V lost 4 bases, J lost 5 bases, and 10 bases stayed unmatched. In germline, CDR1 is LNHDA, CDR2 SQIVND (reference sequence). Written as DNA, the CDR3 is TGTGCCAGTAGTAATGGCGGGAGTCACGCGGAGACCCAGTACTTC. Protein: CASSNGGSHAETQYF.

This rearrangement joins TRBV5-1 to TRBJ2-1, with 12 bases fitting TRBD2. Trimming at V came to 4 bases and at J to 10 bases, leaving 12 bases not matched to a gene. The CDR3 contains 16 residues. The V gene's germline CDR1 is SGHRS and CDR2 YFSETQ. The CDR3 is CASSPSSGRAGVEQFF. The CDR3 bases are TGCGCCAGCAGCCCATCTAGCGGGAGGGCCGGTGTCGAGCAGTTCTTC.

V is TRBV7-2 and J is TRBJ1-1, with D possibly matching TRBD1 (5 bases). V was shortened by 2 bases and J by 6 bases, with 10 bases between the two germline ends. Germline CDR1 and CDR2: SGHTA and FQGNSA. The CDR3 is made up of 13 amino acids. The CDR3 loop is CASSLQRGSEAFF. The CDR3 DNA reads as TGTGCCAGCAGCTTACAACGGGGGTCTGAAGCTTTCTTT. The whole variable domain, remainder taken from reference TRBV7-2 and TRBJ1-1, is GAGVSQSPSNKVTEKGKDVELRCDPISGHTALYWYRQSLGQGLEFLIYFQGNSAPDKSGLPSDRFSAERTGGSVSTLTIQRTQQEDSAVYLCASSLQRGSEAFFGQGTRLTVV.

CDR3 sequence (DNA): TGTGCCAGCTCCCAAAGTCGGGGAAACACCATATATTTT. Encoded protein: CASSQSRGNTIYF. V gene TRBV18 combines with J gene TRBJ1-3; D not resolved. V gave up 6 bases and J gave up 4 bases, with 10 bases separating them. CDR1 and CDR2 (germline): KGHSH, LQKENI. CDR3 length equals 13 residues.

The genes are TRBV19 and TRBJ2-3; 15 bases are a match to TRBD2. The CDR3 is 17 residues long. The germline CDR1 and CDR2 sequences are LNHDA and SQIVND (reference sequence). V lost 5 bases, J lost 0 bases, and 3 bases stayed unmatched. CDR3 DNA: TGTGCCAGTAGTCCGGGACTAGCGGGAGGTAGCACAGATACGCAGTATTTT. As protein: CASSPGLAGGSTDTQYF.